Below are 21 T cell receptor beta chains sequenced from a single sample in a study of T cell repertoires in cytomegalovirus infection. TCRdb re-called the reads through MiXCR, storing one row per CDR3 protein. Of about 160,000 distinct CDR3 sequences in the sample, over 15% were seen once. The sequenced sample was CD8+ T cells from PBMCs. These receptors all come from a human donor in good health (CMV status not recorded). Some clones in this sample may be carry-over from other donors' samples.

V is TRBV5-1 and J is TRBJ1-3; no definite D call. The V gene's germline CDR1 is SGHRS and CDR2 YFSETQ. The CDR3 extends over 16 amino acids. Trimming pared 2 bases from V and 0 bases from J, leaving 12 bases between. The CDR3: CASSLDIRVSGNTIYF. As DNA, the CDR3 is TGCGCCAGCAGCTTAGACATTCGTGTCTCTGGAAACACCATATATTTT.

This clonotype turned up a few times. The gene calls are TRBV28 and TRBJ2-1, with D uncertain. Germline CDR1 reads MDHEN; CDR2 reads SYDVKM. V lost 2 bases and J 8 bases, leaving 7 bases between the germline ends. The CDR3 is 12 amino acids. The DNA for the CDR3 is TGTGCCAGCAGTTTAAGGGTCGATGAGCAGTTCTTC. Translation: CASSLRVDEQFF. The full variable domain, in which reference TRBV28 and TRBJ2-1 provide the parts outside the CDR3, is DVKVTQSSRYLVKRTGEKVFLECVQDMDHENMFWYRQDPGLGLRLIYFSYDVKMKEKGDIPEGYSVSREKKERFSLILESASTNQTSMYLCASSLRVDEQFFGPGTRLTVL.

This chain joins TRBV9 and TRBJ2-1; 10 nucleotides align to TRBD2. Germline V gene data show CDR1 as SGDLS and CDR2 as YYNGEE. Unmatched junction bases numbered 9, after V lost 3 bases and J lost 3 bases. The CDR3 is made up of 17 amino acids. This CDR3 reads CASSEGLAGGLYNEQFF. CDR3 sequence (DNA): TGTGCCAGCAGCGAGGGCTTAGCGGGAGGTCTCTACAATGAGCAGTTCTTC.

The rearrangement uses TRBV28 and TRBJ2-1, with D possibly matching TRBD2 (5 bases). Germline-derived CDR1 and CDR2 are MDHEN and SYDVKM. This CDR3 is 15 amino acids long. Between the trimmed V and J ends, which lost 0 bases and 3 bases, there was a span of 9 bases. The CDR3 spells CASSLWSGLYNEQFF. DNA for the CDR3: TGTGCCAGCAGTTTATGGAGCGGCCTCTACAATGAGCAGTTCTTC. Supplemented by reference TRBV28 and TRBJ2-1, the full variable domain reads DVKVTQSSRYLVKRTGEKVFLECVQDMDHENMFWYRQDPGLGLRLIYFSYDVKMKEKGDIPEGYSVSREKKERFSLILESASTNQTSMYLCASSLWSGLYNEQFFGPGTRLTVL.

As concerns this clonotype: This clone may be a read error of a much larger clone one base away. V usage is TRBV7-2 and J usage is TRBJ2-5; D is unclear. Germline CDR1 and CDR2: SGHTA and FQGNSA. Trimming shortened V by 5 bases and J by 5 bases, and 12 bases separated the two germline ends. The CDR3 covers 13 residues. DNA of the CDR3: TGTGCCAGCAGCCCTGAACCCATGGAGACCCAGTACTTC. Protein sequence: CASSPEPMETQYF.

The chain carries TRBV12-3 or TRBV12-4 and TRBJ1-1, with 8 bases matching TRBD1. The CDR3 extends over 18 amino acids. V lost 3 bases and J lost 0; bases outside the gene matches: 12. CDR3 region: CASSLGRDRISMNTEAFF. CDR3 nucleotides: TGTGCCAGCAGTTTGGGTAGGGACAGGATATCCATGAACACTGAAGCTTTCTTT.

This clonotype appeared a few times. The chain is built from TRBV7-6 and TRBJ2-2; no definite D call. CDR1 and CDR2 (germline): SGHVS, FNYEAQ. This CDR3 spans 16 amino acids. With 5 bases removed from V and 2 bases from J, the gap between germline ends came to 15 bases. The CDR3 DNA sequence: TGTGCCAGCAGCCTTCCCCAGGTCGGAAACACCGGGGAGCTGTTTTTT. Translating gives CASSLPQVGNTGELFF.

A few counts support this clonotype. One end of the junction fails to match germline, which may point to a read error. The chain carries TRBV7-7 and TRBJ2-1, with D possibly being TRBD2 (5 bases). The germline CDR1 and CDR2 sequences are SSHAT and FNYEAQ (reference sequence). This CDR3 region has 15 residues. The CDR3 sequence: CASSSSTSSHNEQFF. CDR3 nucleotide sequence: TGTGCTAGCAGCTCATCTACTAGTTCCCACAATGAGCAGTTCTTC.

V and J are TRBV5-4 and TRBJ2-1; TRBD2 is a possible D gene (6 bases). Trimming took 2 bases from V and 4 from J, leaving 13 bases between them. The CDR3 totals 15 residues. Germline loops: CDR1 SGHNT, CDR2 YYREEE (reference sequence). The CDR3 nucleotides read TGTGCCAGCAGCTTTCGGCGGGAAACTTACAATGAGCAGTTCTTC. Its protein product is CASSFRRETYNEQFF. Drawing the rest from reference TRBV5-4 and TRBJ2-1, the complete variable domain is ETGVTQSPTHLIKTRGQQVTLRCSSQSGHNTVSWYQQALGQGPQFIFQYYREEENGRGNFPPRFSGLQFPNYSSELNVNALELDDSALYLCASSFRRETYNEQFFGPGTRLTVL.

This clonotype was observed a handful of times. This chain joins TRBV2 and TRBJ1-1; D remains ambiguous. The CDR3 contains 13 residues. V was shortened by 5 bases and J by 1 base, with 8 bases between the two germline ends. Germline CDR1 and CDR2: SNHLY and FYNNEI. The CDR3 loop reads CASSRPTNTEAFF. The CDR3 region has the DNA TGTGCCAGCAGTAGACCAACGAACACTGAAGCTTTCTTT.

This clonotype has at least ten counts. The chain couples TRBV7-2 to TRBJ2-7; D is unclear. Germline values: CDR1 SGHTA, CDR2 FQGNSA. The V end was cut by 0 bases, the J end by 1 base, with 13 bases between. The CDR3 consists of 16 residues. DNA of the CDR3: TGTGCCAGCAGCTTAGCGCCAGTTCCCGAGTCCTACGAGCAGTACGTC. This gives the protein CASSLAPVPESYEQYV.

V usage is TRBV6-2 or TRBV6-3 and J usage is TRBJ2-7; no reliable D call. The CDR3 spans 13 residues. CDR1 is MNHEY, CDR2 SVGEGT, per germline. With 2 bases removed from V and 2 bases from J, the gap between germline ends came to 7 bases. CDR3 bases: TGTGCCAGCAGTTACCAGAGACCCTACGAGCAGTACTTC. This gives the protein CASSYQRPYEQYF.

This sequence joins TRBV28 and TRBJ1-5, with TRBD1 matching over 8 bases. Germline V gene data show CDR1 as MDHEN and CDR2 as SYDVKM. J was trimmed by 4 bases and V by 5 bases; bases with no gene match: 7. The CDR3 loop spans 15 amino acids. In DNA form, the CDR3 reads TGTGCCAGCAGTCGGACAGGGCCGGAGAATCAGCCCCAGCATTTT. Residues: CASSRTGPENQPQHF.

The DNA for the CDR3 is TGTGCCAGCAGCCGCCATTTAGCGGGAGGTAGCGAGACCCAGTACTTC. It yields the protein CASSRHLAGGSETQYF. This chain uses TRBV6-2 or TRBV6-3 with TRBJ2-5, with 10 nucleotides matching TRBD2. CDR1 is MNHEY, CDR2 SVGEGT, per germline. Unmatched junction bases numbered 12, after V lost 6 bases and J lost 5 bases. This CDR3 is 16 amino acids long.

This clonotype was observed many times. V is TRBV7-9 and J is TRBJ2-5; D call uncertain. In germline, CDR1 is SEHNR, CDR2 FQNEAQ (reference sequence). The CDR3 totals 14 residues. The V and J ends lost 1 base and 0 bases respectively, with 6 bases between them. The CDR3 DNA is TGTGCCAGCAGCTTAGGGGATTACCAAGAGACCCAGTACTTC. Translated: CASSLGDYQETQYF. Based on the CDR3 plus reference TRBV7-9 and TRBJ2-5, the full variable domain is DTGVSQNPRHKITKRGQNVTFRCDPISEHNRLYWYRQTLGQGPEFLTYFQNEAQLEKSRLLSDRFSAERPKGSFSTLEIQRTEQGDSAMYLCASSLGDYQETQYFGPGTRLLVL.

V is TRBV6-2 or TRBV6-3 and J is TRBJ2-3, with D unclear. The CDR3 sequence is 14 residues long. The V gene's germline CDR1 is MNHEY and CDR2 SVGEGT. V dropped 6 bases and J dropped 6 bases, with 16 bases sitting between them. The CDR3, as DNA: TGTGCCAGCAGGCACCCCGTTAGTGAGGATACGCAGTATTTT. It specifies CASRHPVSEDTQYF.

This chain connects TRBV7-9 to TRBJ1-5; 9 bases are shared with TRBD1. The CDR3 has 16 amino acids. J gave up 6 bases and V 1 base, and 7 bases lay outside the gene matches. Germline CDR1 and CDR2: SEHNR and FQNEAQ (reference sequence). CDR3 DNA: TGTGCCAGCAGCTTAGTGGGACAGGGATCCAGTCAGCCCCAGCATTTT. Its protein product is CASSLVGQGSSQPQHF.

The V gene is TRBV2, the J gene TRBJ2-1, with D possibly being TRBD1 or TRBD2 (7 bases each). Germline assignment: CDR1 SNHLY and CDR2 FYNNEI. V lost 7 bases and J 2 bases, leaving 15 bases between the germline ends. There are 15 residues in the CDR3. In DNA, the CDR3 is TGTGCCAGCATGCAGGGGGGGGGGCCCTACAATGAGCAGTTCTTC. Encoded protein: CASMQGGGPYNEQFF.

The chain links TRBV7-6 to TRBJ1-3, with 7 bases matching TRBD1. This CDR3 has 15 residues. The ends lost 4 bases at V and 2 bases at J; junction bases unmatched: 5. Germline loops: CDR1 SGHVS, CDR2 FNYEAQ. The CDR3 spells CASSSDRTAGNTIYF. DNA of the CDR3: TGTGCCAGCAGCTCGGACAGGACCGCTGGAAACACCATATATTTT.

This clonotype was observed at least ten times. The rearrangement joins TRBV7-2 to TRBJ2-5, with unresolved D. The CDR3 length is 15 residues. Germline values: CDR1 SGHTA, CDR2 FQGNSA. Between the trimmed V and J ends, which lost 0 bases and 5 bases, there was a span of 13 bases. CDR3 nucleotide sequence: TGTGCCAGCAGCTTAGCAAGAGGATTAAGGGAGACCCAGTACTTC. Translated: CASSLARGLRETQYF.

V usage is TRBV4-3 and J usage is TRBJ1-5; D possibly corresponds to TRBD1 (5 bases). The CDR3 runs 15 residues. The ends were cut back, 0 bases at V and 7 bases at J, with 13 bases in the middle. Germline loops: CDR1 LGHNA, CDR2 YSLEER. The CDR3 sequence is CASSQDPRAGQPQHF. The CDR3 DNA follows: TGCGCCAGCAGCCAAGACCCCAGGGCGGGCCAGCCCCAGCATTTT.